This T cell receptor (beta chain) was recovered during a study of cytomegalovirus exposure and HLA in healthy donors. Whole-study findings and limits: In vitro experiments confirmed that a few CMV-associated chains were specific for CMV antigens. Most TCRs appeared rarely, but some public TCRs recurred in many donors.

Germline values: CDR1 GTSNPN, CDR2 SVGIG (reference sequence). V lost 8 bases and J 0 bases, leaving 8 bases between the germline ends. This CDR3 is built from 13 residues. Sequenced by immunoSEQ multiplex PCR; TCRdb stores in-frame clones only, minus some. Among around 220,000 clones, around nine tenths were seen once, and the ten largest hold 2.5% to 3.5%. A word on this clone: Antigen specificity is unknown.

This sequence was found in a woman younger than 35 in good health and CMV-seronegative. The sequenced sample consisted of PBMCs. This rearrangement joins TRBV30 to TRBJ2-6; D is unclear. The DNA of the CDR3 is TGTGCCCACCGGAGCTCTGGGGCCAACGTCCTGACTTTC. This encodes CAHRSSGANVLTF. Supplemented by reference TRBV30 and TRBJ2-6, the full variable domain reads SQTIHQWPATLVQPVGSPLSLECTVEGTSNPNLYWYRQAAGRGLQLLFYSVGIGQISSEVPQNLSASRPQDRQFILSSKKLLLSDSGFYLCAHRSSGANVLTFGAGSRLTVL.